This TCR beta chain came from a study of T cells in Graves' hyperthyroidism and ophthalmopathy (dated by TCRdb to about 2019). General notes on the study: Peripheral blood samples were taken at the time of initial diagnosis, prior to any treatment. A discovery cohort of about a hundred patients, about 43 with Graves' ophthalmopathy and about 58 with stable Graves' hyperthyroidism, was used to find distinguishing TCR V-J signatures. Prospective prediction of ophthalmopathy was tested in an independent validation cohort consisting of roughly 19 hyperthyroidism patients and approximately 16 patients who later progressed to ophthalmopathy. The 85 to 100 discovery patients were randomly split 7:3 into training and test sets. Thyroid tissue and blood T-cell repertoires from several Graves' hyperthyroidism patients were also compared in the study. Following sampling, methimazole starting at 30 mg daily was given to hyperthyroidism patients, and high-dose intravenous methylprednisolone was given to ophthalmopathy patients. The paper reports TCR Vbeta CDR3 sequencing of approximately 130 peripheral blood samples: 43 ophthalmopathy, fewer than 85 hyperthyroidism and approximately 17 progressor patients. Overall study outcomes, separate from this receptor: In validation, the model predicted progression to ophthalmopathy a median of about 6 months before onset, with around 70% sensitivity and nearly 75% specificity. A 13 V-J signature model separated ophthalmopathy from stable hyperthyroidism, with 87.88% sensitivity and about 81% specificity in cross-validation and 80%/75% in testing. No statistical method was used to fix the sample size in advance, and group allocation was not hidden from the investigators. Most expanded thyroid clonotypes (frequency above 0.001) were also detected in blood, a finding suggesting that blood repertoires may reflect thyroid immune responses.

Graves' hyperthyroidism was defined as stable when no progression to ophthalmopathy occurred over 18 months of follow-up. Hyperthyroidism patients were aged 18 to 65 years and newly diagnosed, with disease duration of less than 2 months. The study excluded patients with uncontrolled infections, other autoimmune diseases, pregnancy or lactation. Diagnoses relied on clinical symptoms, serum thyroxine and TRAb, thyroid ultrasound and orbital computed tomography. PBMCs were separated from 10 ml of fresh peripheral blood using Ficoll-Paque density gradient centrifugation. Total RNA was extracted using Trizol reagent, and RNA quality was assessed on an Agilent 2100 Bioanalyzer. The TCR beta CDR3 regions were amplified from the RNA transcripts. The TCR CDR3 was subjected to a first round of RT-PCR using the HTBI primer set and the Qiagen OneStep RT-PCR kit. A second multiplex PCR round built the libraries, followed by size selection and purification. The libraries were sequenced on an Illumina HiSeq2000 using paired-end 100 bp reads. The paper's data handling went like this. SOAPnuke was used to process the raw data, removing reads that contained adapters or uncalled bases, had a mean Phred below 15, or lacked an exact match to the constant primer or identifier. COPE v1.2.5 was used to merge high-quality paired reads, and clonotypes were defined as unique nucleotide sequences. Clonotypes were aligned to IMGT TRBV, TRBD and TRBJ reference segments using MiTCR v1.1. Only V-J combinations with frequency above 0.0001, covering about 99% of repertoires, were analysed. The TCS score was defined as F50 (clonal expansion) divided by E x V (chaos), with BLOSUM62-based TCRdist calculated between CDR3 peptides within each V-J. Welch's t-statistics and random forest reduced roughly 540 V-J features to 10 to 15, which were used in a naive Bayes classifier (R e1071). The public reads were run again by TCRdb, first through fastp at Q25 and then through MiXCR, and only productive beta chains were kept. Entries are consolidated by CDR3 protein sequence, retaining the most common genes and DNA. None of the V and J calls come from the authors' own analysis; TCRdb made them. This sample comprises fewer than 400,000 distinct CDR3 sequences, approximately 15% of them detected only once. The ten largest clones capture approximately 31% of the sample.

This clonotype has ten or more counts. What this receptor recognizes is not known. No quality values exist for individual bases; no much larger clone is one base distant. This sequence was found in a man aged 30 to 45 with Graves' hyperthyroidism. The sequenced sample was blood.

CDR3 reads: CASSLVENPYTF. The DNA reads as follows: TGTGCCAGCAGCTTGGTGGAAAATCCCTACACCTTC. The rearranged segments are TRBV5-5 and TRBJ1-2; no D gene is confidently identified. Deletion took 0 bases off V and 10 bases off J, with a span of 10 bases between the germline ends. CDR3 length: 12 amino acids, cysteine to phenylalanine. Here the CDR3 DNA is all that survives: 36 bases in frame from base 1. Taken from the germline V gene (reference sequence), the CDR1 and CDR2 loops are SGHKS and YYEKEE. The CDR3 plus the reference TRBV5-5 and TRBJ1-2 genes for the other parts give the full variable domain: DAGVTQSPTHLIKTRGQQVTLRCSPISGHKSVSWYQQVLGQGPQFIFQYYEKEERGRGNFPDRFSARQFPNYSSELNVNALLLGDSALYLCASSLVENPYTFGSGTRLTVV.